This entry is about one TCR beta chain. It lacks a known antigen. No base quality information exists; no much larger clone differs at one position. Patients with a history of autoimmune disease or receiving systemic immunosuppression were excluded from the trial. Peripheral blood for TCR sequencing was collected from all dose cohorts at baseline, on cycle 4 day 1, and on cycle 7 day 1. The samples were drawn from a first-in-human, open-label, multicenter phase I dose-escalation trial of ivuxolimab. Adults with locally advanced or metastatic head and neck squamous cell, hepatocellular, melanoma or renal cell carcinoma were enrolled in the trial. Before TCR sequencing, CD4+ T cells and CD8+ T cells from peripheral blood were sorted into separate populations. This sample stems from a study of OX40 agonist ivuxolimab in advanced cancers. A note on the overall study: Ivuxolimab was a fully human IgG2 agonistic monoclonal antibody targeting the costimulatory receptor OX40 (CD134). Intravenous ivuxolimab was administered to patients every 2 weeks at six dose levels: 0.01, 0.1, 0.3, 1.5, 3 and 10 mg/kg. Prior anti-PD-1, anti-PD-L1 or anti-CTLA-4 therapy was permitted, and less than 45% of dose-escalation patients had received checkpoint inhibitors. A male proportion of 70% to 90% and a mean age of about 60 years, ranging from roughly 23 to 79, were recorded for the dose-escalation cohort. Among the roughly 52 dose-escalation patients, some 19 had hepatocellular carcinoma, approximately 15 melanoma, 9 renal cell carcinoma and 9 head and neck cancer. The paper describes the monotherapy dose-escalation part (N of about 52 patients) of the phase I trial of ivuxolimab. Partial responses occurred in three dose-escalation patients, of whom one had hepatocellular carcinoma and two had cutaneous melanoma. The point of sequencing TCRbeta in the periphery was to test whether ivuxolimab changed TCR sequence diversity and drove clonal T-cell expansion.

Overall results and qualifications from the work: In the 0.1-3.0 mg/kg groups, partial responders had among the lowest normalized peripheral clonal expansion, particularly in CD8+ T cells. Clonal expansion of both CD4+ and CD8+ blood T cells was observed from baseline to week 6 at doses 0.1 to 3.0 mg/kg. After ivuxolimab, expanded clones were on average more numerous among CD8+ T cells than among CD4+ T cells. The antigen specificity of the clonally expanded peripheral T cells was not determined. Low levels of normalized T-cell clonal expansion were also seen in some nonresponding patients.

Genomic DNA was isolated from the sorted cells so that the TCRbeta CDR3 region could be sequenced. The immunoSEQ Assay was used to sequence the TCRbeta CDR3 regions. Not all clones reach the TCRdb copy of this immuneACCESS table, which keeps in-frame sequences only. Checked studies attribute under half of the gap to unresolved V genes and leave the rest unexplained. The sample has fewer than 65,000 clones on record, 86% of them singletons. The top ten hold about 1.2% of the sample. Specimen: CD4+ or CD8+ T cells sorted from blood, collected in a trial of the OX40 agonist ivuxolimab. This TCR was sampled from an adult with an advanced solid tumor such as melanoma, head and neck, liver or kidney cancer.

This receptor has the CDR3 CASSSQGIGYGYTF. Read as DNA, the sequence is TGTGCCAGCAGCTCGCAGGGGATTGGGTATGGCTACACCTTC. Rearrangement joined TRBV11-2 to TRBJ1-2; a tentative D call is TRBD1 (6 bases match). The germline V gene gives CDR1 as SGHAT and CDR2 as FQNNGV. V was cut back by 4 bases and J by 5 bases, leaving a gap of 14 bases between them. The CDR3 has 14 amino acids, counting the end cysteine and phenylalanine. CDR3 DNA only is kept here, 42 bases in frame from base 1. Where the CDR3 stops, the reference TRBV11-2 and TRBJ1-2 genes take over; the full variable domain is EAGVAQSPRYKIIEKRQSVAFWCNPISGHATLYWYQQILGQGPKLLIQFQNNGVVDDSQLPKDRFSAERLKGVDSTLKIQPAKLEDSAVYLCASSSQGIGYGYTFGSGTRLTVV.